Below, one T cell receptor beta chain is given with its context. This sample is part of a study of blood T cell repertoires in COVID-19. Study context: Material from acute and convalescent COVID-19 was sourced from the United States, Italy and Spain.

Assay used: immunoSEQ multiplex PCR; TCRdb lists only in-frame clones, some missing. Of roughly 170,000 clones detected, about 85% appear once; the ten largest clones hold 1% to 1.5%. From germline, CDR1 is LNHDA and CDR2 SQIVND (reference sequence). V was pared by 5 bases and J by 2 bases, with 16 bases between. There are 16 residues in the CDR3. The chain uses TRBV19 and TRBJ1-5, with D possibly being TRBD1 (6 bases). The specimen was peripheral blood. The sequence derives from a man aged 55 to 70 who had recovered from COVID-19. CDR3 sequence: CASSLNRVLRNQPQHF. CDR3 bases: TGTGCCAGTAGTCTAAACAGGGTCTTACGCAATCAGCCCCAGCATTTT.